This T cell receptor beta chain was recorded in a study of Ad26.COV2.S vaccination and SARS-CoV-2 variants. Study in general: Participant was drawn from the COV1001 Ad26.COV2.S trial arm.

TCRdb's copy holds only in-frame clones and misses some; the assay was immunoSEQ multiplex PCR. The sample records a few hundred thousand clones, about 83% being singletons. V was pared by 0 bases and J by 0 bases, with 10 bases between. Germline V CDR1 and CDR2: SGHDN, FVKESK. CDR3 length equals 16 residues. Whole-study results and caveats: Measurements of TCR breadth and depth may have given underestimates of the total T cell responses.

Concerning this clone: What it binds is not known.

Regarding treatment: over 15 received Ad26.COV2.S at low or high dose, single or two shots; about 5 received placebo; per-sample allocation not given. Collection of samples fell on day 63 after the first vaccine or placebo injection. This person who donated was an adult of 18-55 years in Boston. The receptor's source is a person between 18 and 65 years old who received the Ad26.COV2.S COVID-19 vaccine or a placebo. This chain uses TRBV14 with TRBJ2-3; D remains ambiguous. This sample comprised peripheral blood, obtained in a trial of Ad26.COV2.S vaccine versus placebo. The DNA of the CDR3 is TGTGCCAGCAGCCAAGATTGGGTTACTAGCACAGATACGCAGTATTTT. It codes for CASSQDWVTSTDTQYF.